This T cell receptor (beta chain) was found in a study of glioma-infiltrating T cells after dendritic cell vaccination. The CDR3 contains 17 residues. CDR1 SEHNR and CDR2 FQNEAQ come from the germline V gene (reference sequence). The V segment lost 0 bases and the J segment 7 bases; nucleotides outside the gene matches: 8. The repertoire was sequenced with immunoSEQ multiplex PCR; TCRdb's copy has only in-frame clones and lacks some. The top ten clones hold roughly 10% of a sample with fewer than 50,000 clones, 85% of them seen once. The sample in question was blood, obtained before dendritic cell vaccination. The sequence was obtained from a human donor with glioblastoma. The rearrangement joins TRBV7-9 to TRBJ2-7; 14 bases are a match to TRBD2. The CDR3 bases are TGTGCCAGCAGCTTAGCGCAGGGACTAGCGGGAGTAAGGGAGCAGTACTTC. Protein product: CASSLAQGLAGVREQYF.